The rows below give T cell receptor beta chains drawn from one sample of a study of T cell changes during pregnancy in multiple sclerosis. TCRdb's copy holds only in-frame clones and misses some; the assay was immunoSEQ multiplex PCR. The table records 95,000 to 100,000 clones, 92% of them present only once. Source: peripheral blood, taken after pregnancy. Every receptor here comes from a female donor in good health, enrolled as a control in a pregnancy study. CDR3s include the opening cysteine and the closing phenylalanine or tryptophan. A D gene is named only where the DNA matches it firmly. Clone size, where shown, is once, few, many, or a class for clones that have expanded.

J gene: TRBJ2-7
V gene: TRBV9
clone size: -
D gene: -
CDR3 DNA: TGTGCCAGCAGCGTAGGAGCGGGCTCCTACGAGCAGTACTTC
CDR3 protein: CASSVGAGSYEQYF

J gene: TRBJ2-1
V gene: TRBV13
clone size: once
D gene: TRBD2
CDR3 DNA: TGTGCCAGCAGACCAACTGCTAGCGGGACCCATTACAATGAGCAGTTCTTC
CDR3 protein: CASRPTASGTHYNEQFF

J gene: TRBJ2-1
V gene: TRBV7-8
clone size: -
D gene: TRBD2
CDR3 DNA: TGTGCCAGCAGCCACCCTAGCGGGGGGGCGTTCTACAATGAGCAGTTCTTC
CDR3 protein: CASSHPSGGAFYNEQFF

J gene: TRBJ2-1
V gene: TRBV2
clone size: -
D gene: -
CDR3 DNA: TGTGCCAGCAGGGGGCCAGCAGTGATCTTC
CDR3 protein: CASRGPAVIF

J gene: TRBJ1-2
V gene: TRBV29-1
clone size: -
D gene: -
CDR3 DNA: TGCAGCGCCCGTACCCCGGCAGGGTATGGCTACACCTTC
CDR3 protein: CSARTPAGYGYTF

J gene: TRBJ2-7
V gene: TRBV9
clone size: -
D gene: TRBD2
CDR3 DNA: TGTGCCAGCAGCCGCATGGGGGGGTCTCTCTTCGAGCAGTACTTC
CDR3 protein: CASSRMGGSLFEQYF

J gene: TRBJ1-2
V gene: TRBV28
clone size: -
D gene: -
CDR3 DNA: TGTGCCAGCAGTTCCCCAGGGACAGGCTACACCTTC
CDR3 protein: CASSSPGTGYTF

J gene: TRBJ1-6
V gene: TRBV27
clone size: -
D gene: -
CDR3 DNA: TGTGCCAGCAGCCTATACGGGGGGGCACAGGGTAATTCACCCCTCCACTTT
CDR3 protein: CASSLYGGAQGNSPLHF

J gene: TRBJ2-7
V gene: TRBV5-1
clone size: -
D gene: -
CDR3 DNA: TGCGCCAGCAGCTTGGATTGGAGATCGGGCGAGCAGTACTTC
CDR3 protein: CASSLDWRSGEQYF

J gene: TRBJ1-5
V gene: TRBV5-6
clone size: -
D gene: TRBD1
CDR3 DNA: TGTGCCAGCAGCTTGGCTATCGGGACAGGGGGAAGTCAGCCCCAGCATTTT
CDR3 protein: CASSLAIGTGGSQPQHF

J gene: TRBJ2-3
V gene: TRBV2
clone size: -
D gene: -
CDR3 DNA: TGTGCCGCCGCCCAGGGGTCTCCAGATACGCAGTATTTT
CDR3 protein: CAAAQGSPDTQYF

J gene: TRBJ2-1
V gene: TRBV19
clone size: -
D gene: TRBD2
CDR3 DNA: TGTGCCAGTAGTATAGTTAGCGGGAGGCGAAGCTCCTACAATGAGCAGTTCTTC
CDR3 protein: CASSIVSGRRSSYNEQFF

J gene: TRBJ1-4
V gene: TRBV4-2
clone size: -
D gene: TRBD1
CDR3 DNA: TGTGCCAGCAGCCTGCACCGGGACAGGAATGAAAAACTGTTTTTT
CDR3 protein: CASSLHRDRNEKLFF

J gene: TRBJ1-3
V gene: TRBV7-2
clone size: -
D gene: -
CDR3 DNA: TGTGCCAGCAGCGAAGACAGCTCCTCTGGAAACACCATATATTTT
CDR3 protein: CASSEDSSSGNTIYF

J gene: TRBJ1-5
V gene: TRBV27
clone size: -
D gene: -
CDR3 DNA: TGTGCCAGCCGGGCACCGGGGGGGTCGAATCAGCCCCAGCATTTT
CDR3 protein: CASRAPGGSNQPQHF

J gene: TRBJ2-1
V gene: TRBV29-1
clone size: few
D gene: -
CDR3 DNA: TGCAGCGTTCGGGTGTCAATGGGTTACAATGAGCAGTTCTTC
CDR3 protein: CSVRVSMGYNEQFF

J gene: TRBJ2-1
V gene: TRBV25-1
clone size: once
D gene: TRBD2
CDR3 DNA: TGTGCCAGCAGTGACTCGTCTAGCGGGGAGACCAATGAGCAGTTCTTC
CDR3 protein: CASSDSSSGETNEQFF

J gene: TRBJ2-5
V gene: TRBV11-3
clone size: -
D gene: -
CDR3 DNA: TGTGCCAGCAGCTCGACGACAGTAGGAGGGGAGACCCAGTACTTC
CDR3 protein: CASSSTTVGGETQYF

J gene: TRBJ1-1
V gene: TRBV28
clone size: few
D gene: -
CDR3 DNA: TGTGCCAGCAGTACACCGGGACACAGAGGGACTGAAGCTTTCTTT
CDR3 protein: CASSTPGHRGTEAFF

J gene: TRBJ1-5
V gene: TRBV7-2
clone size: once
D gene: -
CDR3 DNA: TGTGCCAGCACACCAGGCAGGGATCTTCAGCCCCAGCATTTT
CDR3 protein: CASTPGRDLQPQHF

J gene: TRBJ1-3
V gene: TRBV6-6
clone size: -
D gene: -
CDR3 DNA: TGTGCCAGCATTACGGACAGCCTAAACACCATATATTTT
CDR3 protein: CASITDSLNTIYF

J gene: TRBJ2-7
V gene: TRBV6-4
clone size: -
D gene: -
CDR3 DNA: TGTGCCAGCAGTGACTCGACTCAGGGCGAGCAGTACTTC
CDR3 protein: CASSDSTQGEQYF

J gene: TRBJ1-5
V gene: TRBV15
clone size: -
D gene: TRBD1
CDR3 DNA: TGTGCCACCAGCAGAGAAGGGGGCTTAGGTCAGCCCCAGCATTTT
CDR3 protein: CATSREGGLGQPQHF

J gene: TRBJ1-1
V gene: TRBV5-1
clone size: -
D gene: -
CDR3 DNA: TGCGCCAGCAGCTTGGTCGACCGGGAATCCACTGAAGCTTTCTTT
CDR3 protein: CASSLVDRESTEAFF

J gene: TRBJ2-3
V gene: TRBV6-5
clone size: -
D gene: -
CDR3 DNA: TGTGCCAGCAGTCTTATGGGCGGGGGCACAGATACGCAGTATTTT
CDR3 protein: CASSLMGGGTDTQYF

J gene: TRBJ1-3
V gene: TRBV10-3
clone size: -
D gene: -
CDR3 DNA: TGTGCCATCAGTGAGCGACAGGCTCGCTCTGGAAACACCATATATTTT
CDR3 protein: CAISERQARSGNTIYF

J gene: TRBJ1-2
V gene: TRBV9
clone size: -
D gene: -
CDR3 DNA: TGTGCCAGCAGCGTAGAGCCGATCCCGTCCATCTATGGCTACACCTTC
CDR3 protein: CASSVEPIPSIYGYTF

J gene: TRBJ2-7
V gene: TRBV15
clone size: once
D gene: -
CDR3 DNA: TGTGCCACCAGCAGGGCGTGGAGGACCGACACCTACGAGCAGTACTTC
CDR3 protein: CATSRAWRTDTYEQYF

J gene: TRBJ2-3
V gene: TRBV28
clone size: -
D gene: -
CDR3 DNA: TGTGCCAGCAGTTTACTGCGAGATACGCAGTATTTT
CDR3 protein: CASSLLRDTQYF

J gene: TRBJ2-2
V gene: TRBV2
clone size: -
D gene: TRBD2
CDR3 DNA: TGTGCCAGCAGTGGAGCGGGAGCGGTCACCGGGGAGCTGTTTTTT
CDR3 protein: CASSGAGAVTGELFF

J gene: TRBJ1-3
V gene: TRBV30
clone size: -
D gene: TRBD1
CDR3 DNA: TGTGCCTGGAGTCCTCCGGACAGGGTTATCTCTGGAAACACCATATATTTT
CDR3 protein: CAWSPPDRVISGNTIYF

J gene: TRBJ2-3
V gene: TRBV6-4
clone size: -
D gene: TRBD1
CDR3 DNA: TGTGCCAGCACGGGAAGGGACAGAATAACAGATACGCAGTATTTT
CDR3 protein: CASTGRDRITDTQYF

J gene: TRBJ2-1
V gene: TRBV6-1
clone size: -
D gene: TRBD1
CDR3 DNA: TGTGCCAGCAGTGCCTCCGGGACAGGGACCTACAATGAGCAGTTCTTC
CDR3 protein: CASSASGTGTYNEQFF

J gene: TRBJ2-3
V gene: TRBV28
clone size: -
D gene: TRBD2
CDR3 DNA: TGTGCCAGCAGTTTGGAGACTAGCGCGATCACAGATACGCAGTATTTT
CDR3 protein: CASSLETSAITDTQYF

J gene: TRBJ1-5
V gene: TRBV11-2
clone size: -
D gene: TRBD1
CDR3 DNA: TGTGCCAGCAGCTCCGGGACAGGCTCCTATCAGCCCCAGCATTTT
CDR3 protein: CASSSGTGSYQPQHF

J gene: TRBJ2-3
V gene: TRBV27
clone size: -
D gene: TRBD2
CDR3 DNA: TGTGCCAGCAGTTTATTGGGGCCAGCGGGAGTTGGAGATACGCAGTATTTT
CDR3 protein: CASSLLGPAGVGDTQYF

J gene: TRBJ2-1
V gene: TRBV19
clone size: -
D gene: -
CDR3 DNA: TGTGCCAGTACTCCGGGGACTGGGGCCTACAATGAGCAGTTCTTC
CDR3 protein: CASTPGTGAYNEQFF

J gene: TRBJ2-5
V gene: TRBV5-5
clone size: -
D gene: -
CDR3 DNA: TGTGCCAGCAGCTTGCGTCAGGTCGGAGAGACCCAGTACTTC
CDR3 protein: CASSLRQVGETQYF

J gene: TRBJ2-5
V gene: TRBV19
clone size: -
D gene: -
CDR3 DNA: TGTGCCAGTAGTATAGTTGCCGGGAACCAAGAGACCCAGTACTTC
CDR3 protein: CASSIVAGNQETQYF

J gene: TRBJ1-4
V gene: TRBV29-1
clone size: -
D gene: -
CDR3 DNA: TGCAGCGTTGAAGGCCAGAATGAAAAACTGTTTTTT
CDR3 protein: CSVEGQNEKLFF

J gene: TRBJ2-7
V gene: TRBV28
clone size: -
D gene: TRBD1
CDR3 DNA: TGTGCCAGCATCAACACCGGGACAGGCTCCTACGAGCAGTACTTC
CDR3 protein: CASINTGTGSYEQYF

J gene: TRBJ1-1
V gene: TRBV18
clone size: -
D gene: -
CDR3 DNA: TGTGCCAGCTCACCCCGGAGGGGGAACACTGAAGCTTTCTTT
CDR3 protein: CASSPRRGNTEAFF

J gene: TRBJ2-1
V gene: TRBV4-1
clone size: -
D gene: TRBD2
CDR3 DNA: TGCGCCAGCAGCCAGGCGGGGGGGCCCTCCTACAATGAGCAGTTCTTC
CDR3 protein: CASSQAGGPSYNEQFF

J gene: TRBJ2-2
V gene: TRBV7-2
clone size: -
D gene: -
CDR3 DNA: TGTGCCAGCAGCTATAGTGGCACCGGGGAGCTGTTTTTT
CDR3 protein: CASSYSGTGELFF

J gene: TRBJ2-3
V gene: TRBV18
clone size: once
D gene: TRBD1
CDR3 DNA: TGTGCCAGCTCACCTACAGGGGGAGCAGATACGCAGTATTTT
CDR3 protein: CASSPTGGADTQYF

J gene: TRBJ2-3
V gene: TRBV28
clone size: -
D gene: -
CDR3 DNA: TGTGCCAGCAGTTTAGGTCTTACTAGCACAGATACGCAGTATTTT
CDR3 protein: CASSLGLTSTDTQYF

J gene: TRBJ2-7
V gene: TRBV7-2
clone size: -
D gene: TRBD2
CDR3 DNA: TGTGCCAGCAGCCCGGAACTAGCGGGAAGCTACGAGCAGTACTTC
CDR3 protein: CASSPELAGSYEQYF

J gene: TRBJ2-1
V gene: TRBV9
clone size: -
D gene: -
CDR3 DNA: TGTGCCAGCAGCGTAGGTCGGAATGAGCAGTTCTTC
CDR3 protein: CASSVGRNEQFF

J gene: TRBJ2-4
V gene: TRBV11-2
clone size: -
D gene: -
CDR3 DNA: TGTGCCAGCAGCTTACTACCAGGGCAAAACATTCAGTACTTC
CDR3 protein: CASSLLPGQNIQYF

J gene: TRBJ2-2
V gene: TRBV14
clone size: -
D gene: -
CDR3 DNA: TGTGCCAGCAGCCAAGACATCCTGGGGGGACGAAACACCGGGGAGCTGTTTTTT
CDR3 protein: CASSQDILGGRNTGELFF

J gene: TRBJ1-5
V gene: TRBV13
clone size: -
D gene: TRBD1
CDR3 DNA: TGTGCCAGCAGCTTAGGCGGGACAGGCCAAGAGGGGCCCCAGCATTTT
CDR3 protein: CASSLGGTGQEGPQHF

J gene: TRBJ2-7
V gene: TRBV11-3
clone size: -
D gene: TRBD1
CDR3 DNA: TGTGCCAGCAGCTTCGACAGGGGGGACGAGCAGTACTTC
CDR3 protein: CASSFDRGDEQYF

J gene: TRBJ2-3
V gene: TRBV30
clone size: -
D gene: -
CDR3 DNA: TGTGCCTGCAGTATAAGCACAGATACGCAGTATTTT
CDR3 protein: CACSISTDTQYF

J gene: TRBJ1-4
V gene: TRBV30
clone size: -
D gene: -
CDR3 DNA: TGTGCCTGGAGTTATCTAGGAACTAATGAAAAACTGTTTTTT
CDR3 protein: CAWSYLGTNEKLFF